This T cell receptor beta chain is drawn from a study of T cell responses to AZD1222 COVID-19 vaccine. V was cut by 0 bases and J by 0 bases, with 12 bases left in between. The CDR3 spans 17 residues. TCRdb's copy holds only in-frame clones and misses some; the assay was immunoSEQ multiplex PCR. The sample has about 110,000 clones; more than 70% are singletons. The material sequenced was peripheral blood, taken on day 0 of AZD1222 vaccination. The chain is built from TRBV23-1 and TRBJ1-5; tentatively, D is TRBD1 (6 bases). TRBV23-1 is flagged as an ORF with uncertain function. The receptor was derived from an adult in good health. Here the CDR3 DNA reads TGCGCCAGCAGTCAATCCATCGGGACACATAGCAATCAGCCCCAGCATTTT. Its translation: CASSQSIGTHSNQPQHF.